The rows below give T cell receptor beta chains drawn from one sample of a study of response to subunit inactivated influenza vaccine. From the RT-PCR reads, TCRdb called clonotypes with MiXCR, one entry per CDR3 protein. The sample shows under 550,000 distinct CDR3 sequences, 6% to 9% of them seen only once. Sequences were derived from PBMCs from blood, sampled around 2 years after vaccination. These receptors all come from a man in his fifties or sixties who received an inactivated influenza vaccine. CDR3s include the opening cysteine and the closing phenylalanine or tryptophan. The D gene is left open where the match is weak. Size is stated for part of the rows, as once, few or many counts, or as a class when the clone is expanded.

j_gene: TRBJ2-3; d_gene: TRBD2; v_gene: TRBV29-1; abundance: many; CDR3nt: TGCAGCTCCGGGGGGTGGACAGATACGCAGTATTTT; CDR3aa: CSSGGWTDTQYF
j_gene: TRBJ1-1; d_gene: .; v_gene: TRBV7-2; abundance: many; CDR3nt: TGTGCCAGCAGTACAGGGACCTACACTGAAGCTTTCTTT; CDR3aa: CASSTGTYTEAFF
j_gene: TRBJ1-4; d_gene: TRBD1; v_gene: TRBV27; abundance: few; CDR3nt: TGTGCCAGCAGTTTCCAGGGGGGCCCGGGGCGGGAAAAACTGTTTTTT; CDR3aa: CASSFQGGPGREKLFF
j_gene: TRBJ2-7; d_gene: .; v_gene: TRBV12-3/TRBV12-4; abundance: many; CDR3nt: TGTGCCAGCAGTTTTGGGGGCCCGGAGGACGAGCAGTACTTC; CDR3aa: CASSFGGPEDEQYF
j_gene: TRBJ2-5; d_gene: TRBD1; v_gene: TRBV7-2; abundance: few; CDR3nt: TGTGCCAGCCGAAAAGGGACAGAAGAGACCCAGTACTTC; CDR3aa: CASRKGTEETQYF
j_gene: TRBJ1-1; d_gene: .; v_gene: TRBV5-6; abundance: .; CDR3nt: TGTGCCAGCAGCTTGGAGTCGTGGCCAGCTGAAGCTTTCTTT; CDR3aa: CASSLESWPAEAFF
j_gene: TRBJ1-2; d_gene: .; v_gene: TRBV19; abundance: few; CDR3nt: TGTGCCAGTATCGATATTCGGGCCGACTATGGCTACACCTTC; CDR3aa: CASIDIRADYGYTF
j_gene: TRBJ1-1; d_gene: .; v_gene: TRBV5-5; abundance: few; CDR3nt: TGTGCCAGCAGCGGGACCATAAACACTGAAGCTTTCTTT; CDR3aa: CASSGTINTEAFF
j_gene: TRBJ2-1; d_gene: .; v_gene: TRBV7-3; abundance: few; CDR3nt: TGTGCCAGCAGCCCCCGACGCGGCCAGGGTGAGCAGTTCTTC; CDR3aa: CASSPRRGQGEQFF
j_gene: TRBJ1-1; d_gene: TRBD1; v_gene: TRBV4-2; abundance: few; CDR3nt: TGTGCCAGCAGCGGACGGGACAGGGGGTGGTATGAAGCTTTCTTT; CDR3aa: CASSGRDRGWYEAFF
j_gene: TRBJ2-1; d_gene: TRBD2; v_gene: TRBV10-3; abundance: many; CDR3nt: TGTGCCATCAGTGAGTCCCAAGGGACTAGCGGACTGAATGAGCAGTTCTTC; CDR3aa: CAISESQGTSGLNEQFF